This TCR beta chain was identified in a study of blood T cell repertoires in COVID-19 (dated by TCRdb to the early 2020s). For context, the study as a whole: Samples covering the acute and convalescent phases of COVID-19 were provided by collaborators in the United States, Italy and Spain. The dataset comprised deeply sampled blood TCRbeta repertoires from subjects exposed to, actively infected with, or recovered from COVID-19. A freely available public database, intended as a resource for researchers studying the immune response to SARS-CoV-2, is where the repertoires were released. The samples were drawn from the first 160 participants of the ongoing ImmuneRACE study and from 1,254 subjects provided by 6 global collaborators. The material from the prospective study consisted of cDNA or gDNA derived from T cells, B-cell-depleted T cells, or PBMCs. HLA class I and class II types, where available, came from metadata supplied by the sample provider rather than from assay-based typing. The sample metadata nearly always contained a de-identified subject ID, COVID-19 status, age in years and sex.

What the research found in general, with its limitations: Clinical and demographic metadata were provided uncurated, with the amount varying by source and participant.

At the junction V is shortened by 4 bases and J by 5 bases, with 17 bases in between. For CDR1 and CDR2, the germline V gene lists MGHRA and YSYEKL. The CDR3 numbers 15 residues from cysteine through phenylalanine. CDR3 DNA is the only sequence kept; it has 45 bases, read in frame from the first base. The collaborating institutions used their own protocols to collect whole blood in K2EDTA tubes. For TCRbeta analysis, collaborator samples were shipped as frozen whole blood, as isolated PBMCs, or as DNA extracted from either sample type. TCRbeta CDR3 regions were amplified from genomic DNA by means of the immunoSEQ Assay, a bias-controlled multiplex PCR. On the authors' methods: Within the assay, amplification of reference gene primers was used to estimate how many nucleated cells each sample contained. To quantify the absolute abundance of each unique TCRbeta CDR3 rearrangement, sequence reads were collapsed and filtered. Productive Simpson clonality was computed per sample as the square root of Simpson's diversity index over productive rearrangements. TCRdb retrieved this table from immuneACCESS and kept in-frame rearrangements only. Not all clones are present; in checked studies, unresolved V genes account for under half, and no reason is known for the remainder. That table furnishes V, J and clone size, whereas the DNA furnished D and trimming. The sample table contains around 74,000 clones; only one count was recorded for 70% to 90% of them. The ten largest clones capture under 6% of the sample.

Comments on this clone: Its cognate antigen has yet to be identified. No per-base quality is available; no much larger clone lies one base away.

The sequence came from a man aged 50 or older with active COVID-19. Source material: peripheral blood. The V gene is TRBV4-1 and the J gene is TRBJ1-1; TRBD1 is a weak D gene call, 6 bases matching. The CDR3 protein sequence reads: CASSPAGGAGTEAFF. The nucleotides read TGCGCCAGCAGCCCAGCTGGGGGGGCAGGGACTGAAGCTTTCTTT.